The 19 T cell receptor beta chains below come from one sample, sequenced in a study of T cell responses to AZD1222 COVID-19 vaccine. Sequencing used immunoSEQ multiplex PCR; TCRdb keeps in-frame clones, though not all of them. The sample shows roughly 120,000 clones, approximately 90% of them seen only once. Sequenced here: peripheral blood, sampled on day 0 of AZD1222 vaccination. The receptors shown here come from an adult in good health.

The J gene is TRBJ2-1, the V gene TRBV6-5; D may be TRBD2 (6 bases). Trimming stripped 6 bases from V and 4 bases from J, with 10 bases between. Germline V CDR1 and CDR2: MNHEY, SVGAGI. CDR3 length: 13 residues. CDR3 bases: TGTGCCAGCAGGAGCGGGTTATACAATGAGCAGTTCTTC. Its protein product is CASRSGLYNEQFF.

This clone was detected once. The chain has TRBV5-1 and TRBJ1-6, with D unclear. The V end lost 2 bases, the J end lost 6 bases, and 12 bases lay between the germline ends. CDR1 SGHRS and CDR2 YFSETQ come from the germline V gene. This CDR3 contains 15 residues. CDR3 in amino acids: CASSLNSGLNSPLHF. DNA for the CDR3: TGCGCCAGCAGCTTAAATTCGGGTCTTAATTCACCCCTCCACTTT. The full variable domain, in which reference TRBV5-1 and TRBJ1-6 provide the parts outside the CDR3, is KAGVTQTPRYLIKTRGQQVTLSCSPISGHRSVSWYQQTPGQGLQFLFEYFSETQRNKGNFPGRFSGRQFSNSRSEMNVSTLELGDSALYLCASSLNSGLNSPLHFGNGTRLTVT.

With regard to this clone: Other DNA sequences in this specimen translate into the identical CDR3. V and J are TRBV2 and TRBJ1-5; D is unresolved. The CDR3 extends over 14 amino acids. V lost 3 bases, J lost 0 bases, and 6 bases lay in between. From germline, CDR1 is SNHLY and CDR2 FYNNEI. The CDR3 coding sequence is TGTGCCAGCAGTGACAGCCATAGCAATCAGCCCCAGCATTTT. This translates into CASSDSHSNQPQHF.

J is TRBJ1-2 and V is TRBV30; no firm D call. Per germline, CDR1 GTSNPN and CDR2 SVGIG (reference sequence). CDR3 length: 12 amino acids. Deletions cut 3 bases from V and 4 bases from J, with 9 bases between. The CDR3 sequence is CAWSPGVYGYTF. The CDR3, as DNA: TGTGCCTGGAGCCCGGGTGTCTATGGCTACACCTTC.

This clone occurred once. This sequence joins TRBV18 and TRBJ2-2; D possibly corresponds to TRBD2 (6 bases). The CDR3 loop spans 17 amino acids. Trimming took off 1 base at V and 8 bases at J, with 20 bases between the two ends. Germline-derived CDR1 and CDR2 are KGHSH and LQKENI. The CDR3 sequence: CASSPRSGPLTSGELFF. The CDR3 DNA reads TGTGCCAGCTCACCACGGAGCGGGCCCCTTACTTCGGGGGAGCTGTTTTTT.

The chain couples TRBV12-3 or TRBV12-4 to TRBJ1-4; weak D call: TRBD1 (5 bases). V was pared by 5 bases and J by 7 bases, with 5 bases between. This CDR3 contains 11 residues. The DNA for the CDR3 is TGTGCCAGCAGTACAGGTGAAAAACTGTTTTTT. This codes for CASSTGEKLFF.

The chain recombines TRBV18 with TRBJ2-3; TRBD2 matches at 12 bases. J lost 5 bases, V lost 5 bases, and 5 bases had no gene match. The CDR3 is made up of 15 amino acids. Per the germline V gene, CDR1 is KGHSH and CDR2 is LQKENI. CDR3 sequence reads: CASSRLAGDQDTQYF. CDR3 DNA sequence: TGTGCCAGCTCAAGACTAGCGGGGGATCAAGATACGCAGTATTTT.

The CDR3 sequence: CASSYPLRPRQYF. The CDR3 nucleotides are TGTGCCAGCAGTTACCCCCTCAGGCCTAGGCAGTACTTC. The chain has TRBV6-2 or TRBV6-3 and TRBJ2-7, with D unclear. Trimming took off 2 bases at V and 9 bases at J, with 14 bases between the two ends. The germline CDR1 and CDR2 sequences are MNHEY and SVGEGT. The CDR3 consists of 13 residues.

The genes are TRBV7-9 and TRBJ2-5; 12 bases line up with TRBD2. Trimming took 8 bases from V and 5 from J; bases not matched to a gene: 6. The CDR3 is 14 residues long. Germline values: CDR1 SEHNR, CDR2 FQNEAQ (reference sequence). The chain's CDR3 is CASVRLAGEETQYF. CDR3 nucleotide sequence: TGTGCCAGCGTCAGACTAGCGGGGGAGGAGACCCAGTACTTC. The full variable domain, its missing parts supplied by reference TRBV7-9 and TRBJ2-5, is DTGVSQNPRHKITKRGQNVTFRCDPISEHNRLYWYRQTLGQGPEFLTYFQNEAQLEKSRLLSDRFSAERPKGSFSTLEIQRTEQGDSAMYLCASVRLAGEETQYFGPGTRLLVL.

Concerning this clone itself: The same CDR3 can be traced to other DNA sequences in this sample. The chain joins TRBV7-9 to TRBJ2-5; D not certain. V was clipped by 2 bases and J by 2 bases, with 0 bases between them. The CDR3 contains 11 residues. Germline CDR1 reads SEHNR; CDR2 reads FQNEAQ (reference sequence). The CDR3: CASSLQETQYF. The CDR3 DNA reads TGTGCCAGCAGCTTACAAGAGACCCAGTACTTC. The entire variable domain, with the rest obtained from reference TRBV7-9 and TRBJ2-5, is as follows: DTGVSQNPRHKITKRGQNVTFRCDPISEHNRLYWYRQTLGQGPEFLTYFQNEAQLEKSRLLSDRFSAERPKGSFSTLEIQRTEQGDSAMYLCASSLQETQYFGPGTRLLVL.

The V call is TRBV5-4, the J call TRBJ1-3, with TRBD1 as a possible D gene (5 bases). There are 13 residues in the CDR3. V lost 2 bases to trimming and J lost 4 bases, with 7 bases between them. Germline assignment: CDR1 SGHNT and CDR2 YYREEE (reference sequence). CDR3 sequence: CASSFWGGNTIYF. For the CDR3, the DNA is TGTGCCAGCAGCTTTTGGGGGGGAAACACCATATATTTT.

The rearrangement joins TRBV19 to TRBJ2-2, with D possibly being TRBD1 (6 bases). The CDR3 sequence is 17 residues long. Germline V lookup: CDR1 LNHDA, CDR2 SQIVND (reference sequence). The V gene lost 5 bases and the J gene lost 4 bases, with 20 bases spanning the gap. The CDR3 coding sequence is TGTGCCAGTAGTGCGTATACAGGGCCTCGAGGCACCGGGGAGCTGTTTTTT. Its translation is CASSAYTGPRGTGELFF.

This clone was found a few times. The chain has TRBV4-1 and TRBJ1-2; TRBD1 matches 7 bases. Germline loops: CDR1 MGHRA, CDR2 YSYEKL. The CDR3 runs 15 residues. With 4 bases clipped from V and 4 bases from J, the junction kept 9 bases outside the gene matches. The DNA of the CDR3 is TGCGCCAGCAGCCTGACCGCGGGGGACAGCTATGGCTACACCTTC. It codes for CASSLTAGDSYGYTF.

This clone was seen only a few times. The CDR3 coding sequence is TGTGCCAGCAGTTACAGTGGGGCAACGAACACTGAAGCTTTCTTT. It codes for CASSYSGATNTEAFF. The gene calls are TRBV6-5 and TRBJ1-1; D perhaps matches TRBD1 (5 bases). The CDR3 runs to 15 residues. V lost 2 bases to trimming and J lost 1 base, with 11 bases between them. Germline V gene sequence: CDR1 MNHEY, CDR2 SVGAGI.

This chain connects TRBV4-1 to TRBJ2-1, with 8 positions matching TRBD2. Germline CDR1 and CDR2: MGHRA and YSYEKL. CDR3 length: 18 residues. V dropped 5 bases and J dropped 8; count of bases not matched to a gene: 20. CDR3 residues: CASSSAFAQAGGLDEQFF. In DNA form, the CDR3 reads TGCGCCAGCAGCTCCGCATTCGCCCAGGCGGGGGGCCTAGATGAGCAGTTCTTC.

The chain joins TRBV11-2 to TRBJ1-2, with TRBD1 as a possible D gene (5 bases). The V gene's germline CDR1 is SGHAT and CDR2 FQNNGV. This CDR3 is built from 13 residues. V lost 5 bases and J lost 4, with 11 bases in between. The CDR3 region has the DNA TGTGCCAGCAGCCCGGAGGGGATCTATGGCTACACCTTC. Protein sequence: CASSPEGIYGYTF.

The V call is TRBV3-1 (or the pseudogene TRBV3-2), the J call TRBJ2-7; D is ambiguous. V lost 0 bases, J lost 4 bases, and 13 bases lay in between. CDR1 is LGHDT, CDR2 YNNKEL, per germline (reference sequence). The CDR3 contains 15 residues. In DNA, the CDR3 is TGTGCCAGCAGCCAAGATGGGCTGGCAAGATACGAGCAGTACTTC. Translating it yields CASSQDGLARYEQYF.

This clone was seen once. The chain couples TRBV6-2 or TRBV6-3 to TRBJ2-1; D is perhaps TRBD1 (6 bases). The germline V gene has CDR1 MNHEY and CDR2 SVGEGT. V lost 4 bases, J lost 6 bases, and 19 bases lay in between. This CDR3 has 16 residues. CDR3 bases: TGTGCCAGCAGTTGGCTGGGCAGGGGCGCAACCAATGAGCAGTTCTTC. It yields the protein CASSWLGRGATNEQFF.

The J gene is TRBJ2-1, the V gene TRBV7-3, with 11 positions matching TRBD2. With V trimmed by 4 bases and J by 3 bases, 2 bases remained unmatched. The CDR3 contains 15 residues. CDR1 is SGHTA, CDR2 FQGTGA, per germline. The CDR3, as DNA: TGTGCCAGCAGCTCCCTAGCGGGGGGCTACAATGAGCAGTTCTTC. It translates to CASSSLAGGYNEQFF.